The 10 T cell receptor beta chains below come from one sample, sequenced in a study of shared clonotypes between healthy human individuals (dated by TCRdb to the early 2020s). CD8 naive samples consisted of CD45RO-negative cells that were positively selected for CCR7, yielding a CD45RA+CCR7+ population without TemRA cells. Libraries were prepared through the immunoSEQ multiplex PCR assay. What TCRdb holds here is the immuneACCESS table cut down to in-frame rearrangements. Part of the clones is not present; checked against another copy, under half of the missing clones reflect an unresolved V gene, and the others are unexplained. The sample table holds around 2,000,000 clones, of which less than 95% were seen once. The ten largest clones take up roughly 1% of the sample. The sample consisted of naive CD8+ T cells sorted from blood. The cell subset or site label of this sample denotes: CD45RA+CCR7+. These receptors were taken from a man between 18 and 35 years old in good health.

The sample holds one count of this clone. CDR3 nucleotide sequence: TGTGCCTGGAGTCCGGGGCACAATCAGCCCCAGCATTTT. The encoded protein is CAWSPGHNQPQHF. J is TRBJ1-5 and V is TRBV30; a possible D gene is TRBD1 (5 bases). Trimming removed 2 bases from V and 3 bases from J, with 8 bases in between. CDR1 and CDR2 from the germline V gene are GTSNPN and SVGIG (reference sequence). The CDR3 has 13 amino acids.

Note on this clone: The identical CDR3 is also encoded by other nucleotide sequences in the sample. The chain has TRBV27 and TRBJ1-1; D remains ambiguous. The CDR3 extends over 13 amino acids. Germline V CDR1 and CDR2: MNHEY, SMNVEV (reference sequence). V lost 4 bases to trimming and J lost 3 bases, with 9 bases between them. For the CDR3, the DNA is TGTGCCAGCAGTTGGGGAAGGGACACTGAAGCTTTCTTT. Translated: CASSWGRDTEAFF.

Of note for this clone: Within the sample, other DNA sequences also encode this same CDR3. J is TRBJ2-5 and V is TRBV29-1; D uncertain. Germline V gene data show CDR1 as SQVTM and CDR2 as ANQGSEA. The ends were cut back, 4 bases at V and 2 bases at J, with 8 bases in the middle. The CDR3 is 12 amino acids. In DNA form, the CDR3 reads TGCAGCGTTGTCGGCCAGCAAGAGACCCAGTACTTC. It specifies CSVVGQQETQYF.

A word on this clone: Other DNA sequences of this sample code for an identical CDR3. J is TRBJ2-5 and V is TRBV27; D possibly uses TRBD1 or TRBD2 (5 bases each). Germline-derived CDR1 and CDR2 are MNHEY and SMNVEV (reference sequence). CDR3 length: 14 amino acids. V was shortened by 4 bases and J by 4 bases, with 13 bases between the two germline ends. The CDR3 sequence is CASSSGQGRETQYF. The CDR3 DNA sequence: TGTGCCAGCAGTTCGGGGCAGGGCCGAGAGACCCAGTACTTC.

This chain uses TRBV4-1 with TRBJ2-5; D gene unclear. Germline-derived CDR1 and CDR2 are MGHRA and YSYEKL. This CDR3 is 15 amino acids long. Trimming left V 4 bases short and J 5 bases short, with 17 bases between. The chain's CDR3 is CASSLWDVSSETQYF. The CDR3 DNA follows: TGCGCCAGCAGCCTTTGGGATGTTAGCTCGGAGACCCAGTACTTC.

The chain uses TRBV28 and TRBJ1-2; 8 nucleotides agree with TRBD1. This CDR3 is 14 amino acids long. Germline trimming cut 2 bases from V and 8 bases from J; bases unmatched to any gene: 7. CDR1 is MDHEN and CDR2 is SYDVKM in the germline V gene. The DNA of the CDR3 is TGTGCCAGCAGTTTAGGACAGGGTTTCGGAGGCTACACCTTC. Translating it yields CASSLGQGFGGYTF.

On this clone: This CDR3 is also generated by other DNA sequences in the sample. The rearrangement links TRBV27 to TRBJ1-2; TRBD1 is a possible D gene (5 bases). V dropped 0 bases and J dropped 4 bases, with 9 bases sitting between them. This CDR3 comprises 14 residues. From germline, CDR1 is MNHEY and CDR2 SMNVEV (reference sequence). The CDR3 protein is CASSLSTGGYGYTF. In nucleotides, the CDR3 is TGTGCCAGCAGTTTATCGACCGGGGGCTATGGCTACACCTTC.

The gene calls are TRBV4-3 and TRBJ2-1, with TRBD2 as a possible D gene (6 bases). V lost 1 base and J 6 bases, leaving 16 bases between the germline ends. Germline V lookup: CDR1 LGHNA, CDR2 YSLEER. The CDR3 is 16 amino acids. The CDR3 nucleotides read TGCGCCAGCAGCCAAGTCGGCGGGGAAGATTCCAATGAGCAGTTCTTC. It specifies CASSQVGGEDSNEQFF.

This clone was observed a few times. CDR3 sequence: CASSPGVVGSISGVYQETQYF. CDR3 sequence (DNA): TGCGCCAGCAGCCCAGGGGTGGTGGGAAGTATTAGCGGGGTATACCAAGAGACCCAGTACTTC. This chain links TRBV4-3 with TRBJ2-5, with 8 bases lining up with TRBD2. CDR1 and CDR2 (germline): LGHNA, YSLEER. The CDR3 sequence is 21 residues long. V trimming: 4 bases; J trimming: 0 bases; junction bases outside the gene matches: 22.

This rearrangement joins TRBV6-5 to TRBJ1-2; D unresolved. Trimming pared 6 bases from V and 0 bases from J, leaving 8 bases between. Germline V gene lookup returns CDR1 MNHEY and CDR2 SVGAGI. CDR3 length equals 13 residues. In nucleotides, the CDR3 is TGTGCCAGCAGGCCGGCAGCTAACTATGGCTACACCTTC. This gives the protein CASRPAANYGYTF.